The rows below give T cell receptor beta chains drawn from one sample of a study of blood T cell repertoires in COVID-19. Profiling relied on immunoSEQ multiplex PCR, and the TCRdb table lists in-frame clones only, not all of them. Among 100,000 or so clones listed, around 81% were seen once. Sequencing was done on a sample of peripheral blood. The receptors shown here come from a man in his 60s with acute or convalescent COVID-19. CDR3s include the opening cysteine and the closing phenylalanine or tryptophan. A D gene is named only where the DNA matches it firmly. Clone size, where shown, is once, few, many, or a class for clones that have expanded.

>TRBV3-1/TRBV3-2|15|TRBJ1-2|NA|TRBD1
CASSLSTTGRYGYTF
TGTGCCAGCAGCCTTTCAACGACAGGGAGATATGGCTACACCTTC
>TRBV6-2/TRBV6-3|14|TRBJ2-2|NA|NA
CASRRRTNTGELFF
TGTGCCAGCCGCCGCAGGACGAACACCGGGGAGCTGTTTTTT
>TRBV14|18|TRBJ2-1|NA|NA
CASSQPLWDGSFPNEQFF
TGTGCCAGCAGCCAGCCTCTATGGGACGGGAGTTTCCCCAATGAGCAGTTCTTC
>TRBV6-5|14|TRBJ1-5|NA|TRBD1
CASSTAAGGQPQHF
TGTGCCAGTAGCACAGCCGCAGGGGGTCAGCCCCAGCATTTT
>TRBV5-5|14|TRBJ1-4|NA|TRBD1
CASRPGQGYEKLFF
TGTGCCAGCAGACCGGGACAGGGTTATGAAAAACTGTTTTTT
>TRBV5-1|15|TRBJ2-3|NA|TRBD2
CASSTLAGGTDTQYF
TGCGCCAGCAGCACACTAGCGGGGGGGACCGATACGCAGTATTTT
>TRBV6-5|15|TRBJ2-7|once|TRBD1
CASRQGTGYLYEQYF
TGTGCCAGCAGGCAAGGGACAGGCTATCTCTACGAGCAGTACTTC
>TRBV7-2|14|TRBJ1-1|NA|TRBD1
CASSLQGENTEAFF
TGTGCCAGCAGCTTACAGGGGGAGAACACTGAAGCTTTCTTT
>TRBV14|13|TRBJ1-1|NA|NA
CASSQLQYTEAFF
TGTGCCAGCAGCCAGTTACAGTACACTGAAGCTTTCTTT
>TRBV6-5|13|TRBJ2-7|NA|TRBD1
CASSTGQGIRQYF
TGTGCCAGCAGTACGGGACAGGGAATTCGGCAGTACTTC
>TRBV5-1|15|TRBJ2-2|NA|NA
CASRSGTMTAGELFF
TGCGCCAGCAGATCCGGGACAATGACGGCCGGGGAGCTGTTTTTT
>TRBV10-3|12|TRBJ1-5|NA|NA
CAIRTGNQPQHF
TGTGCCATCAGAACAGGGAACCAGCCCCAGCATTTT
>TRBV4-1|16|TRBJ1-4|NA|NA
CASSQIQRLTNEKLFF
TGCGCCAGCAGCCAGATCCAGCGACTGACTAATGAAAAACTGTTTTTT
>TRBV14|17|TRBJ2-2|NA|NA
CASSRLEPPQSTGELFF
TGTGCCAGCAGCCGACTTGAACCACCTCAAAGCACCGGGGAGCTGTTTTTT
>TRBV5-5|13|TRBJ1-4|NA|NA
CASNFKPGEKLFF
TGTGCCAGCAACTTCAAACCGGGGGAAAAACTGTTTTTT
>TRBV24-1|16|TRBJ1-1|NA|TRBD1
CATSGGQGAGNTEAFF
TGTGCCACCAGTGGGGGACAGGGGGCTGGGAACACTGAAGCTTTCTTT
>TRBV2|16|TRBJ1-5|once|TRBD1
CASTLSGTVSNQPQHF
TGTGCCAGCACCTTATCCGGGACAGTTAGCAATCAGCCCCAGCATTTT